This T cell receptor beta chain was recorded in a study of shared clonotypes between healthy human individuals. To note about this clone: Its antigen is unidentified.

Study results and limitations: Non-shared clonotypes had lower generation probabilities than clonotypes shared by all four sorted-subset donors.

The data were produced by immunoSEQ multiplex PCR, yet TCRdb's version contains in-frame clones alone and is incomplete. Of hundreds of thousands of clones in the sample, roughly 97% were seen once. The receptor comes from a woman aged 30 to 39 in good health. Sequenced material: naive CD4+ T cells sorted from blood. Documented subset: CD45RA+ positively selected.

CDR3 protein: CASSVDRGDGYGYTF. Here the CDR3 DNA reads TGCGCCAGCAGCGTTGACAGGGGGGACGGCTATGGCTACACCTTC. The chain carries TRBV5-1 and TRBJ1-2, with TRBD1 identical over 9 bases. This CDR3 is 15 amino acids long. J lost 4 bases, V lost 4 bases, and 8 bases had no gene match. Germline V lookup: CDR1 SGHRS, CDR2 YFSETQ.